A single T cell receptor (beta chain) is shown here with its context. The assay was immunoSEQ multiplex PCR, and TCRdb's table has in-frame clones only and misses some. The sample yields 150,000 to 200,000 clones, about 90% seen once. Germline CDR1 and CDR2: MNHEY and SVGAGI. The CDR3 runs 15 residues. J lost 1 base, V lost 0 bases, and 1 base had no gene match. This entry comes from a study of control samples from healthy donors and cancer patients. Sequenced sample: blood. The J gene is TRBJ1-1, the V gene TRBV6-5, with TRBD1 matching over 8 bases. This TCR came from a woman aged 45-60 years in good health. The CDR3 DNA reads as TGTGCCAGCAGTTACTCGGGACAGGCGAACACTGAAGCTTTCTTT. Its protein is CASSYSGQANTEAFF.